This TCR beta chain was sequenced for a study of post-analysis software for immune sequencing data. Libraries were made from TCR beta cDNA, and they carried unique molecular identifiers. TCRdb re-called the PCR reads with MiXCR, one entry per CDR3 protein. This sample has some 690,000 distinct CDR3 sequences, with roughly 27% found just once. Germline V gives CDR1 DFQATT, CDR2 SNEGSKA (reference sequence). The CDR3 contains 16 residues. V shed 0 bases and J 3 bases; nucleotides not matched to a gene: 8. A remark on this clonotype: Its antigen remains unknown.

Study-level points and caveats: Normalized Chao1 diversity in multiple sclerosis patients fell significantly below that of controls. Higher frequency in patients than in controls was seen for roughly five TRBV segments, with TRBV5-6, TRBV5-1 and TRBV20-1 among them.

The rearrangement links TRBV20-1 to TRBJ2-7; 10 nucleotides match TRBD2. This receptor was obtained from a girl aged 5-17 years with multiple sclerosis. The sample consisted of blood. The CDR3 DNA sequence: TGCAGTGCTAGAGATCGGCCTAGCGGGGGACTCTACGAGCAGTACTTC. Translated: CSARDRPSGGLYEQYF.